This TCR beta chain stems from a study of CD8 T cells in ankylosing spondylitis. Quantitative 5'-RACE with molecular barcodes produced the TCR beta libraries. TCRdb passed the 5' RACE reads through MiXCR, listing each CDR3 protein once. The repertoire holds fewer than 250,000 distinct CDR3 sequences, with roughly 25% as singletons. The sequence was collected from a male donor with ankylosing spondylitis or in good health (not recorded which). Source material: blood, either unsorted or a sorted T cell fraction (not recorded which).

The CDR3 spells CASRFSGSYETQYF. In nucleotides, the CDR3 is TGTGCCAGCAGATTTAGCGGGAGTTACGAGACCCAGTACTTC. V gene TRBV7-2 combines with J gene TRBJ2-5; 9 nucleotides align to TRBD2. V shed 6 bases, J shed 5 bases, and the junction held 7 bases outside the gene matches. Germline V gives CDR1 SGHTA, CDR2 FQGNSA. The CDR3 has 14 amino acids.